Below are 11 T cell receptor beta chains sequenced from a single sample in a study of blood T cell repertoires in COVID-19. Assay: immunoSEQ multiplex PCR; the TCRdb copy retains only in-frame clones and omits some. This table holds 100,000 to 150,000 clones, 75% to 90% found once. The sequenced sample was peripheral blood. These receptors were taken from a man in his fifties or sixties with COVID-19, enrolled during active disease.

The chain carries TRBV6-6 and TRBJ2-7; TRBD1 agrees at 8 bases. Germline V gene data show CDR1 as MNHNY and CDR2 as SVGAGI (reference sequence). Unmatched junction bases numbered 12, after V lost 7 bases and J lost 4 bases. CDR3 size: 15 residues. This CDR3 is CASITGQGAGYEQYF. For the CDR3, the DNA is TGTGCCAGCATTACCGGACAGGGCGCAGGGTACGAGCAGTACTTC.

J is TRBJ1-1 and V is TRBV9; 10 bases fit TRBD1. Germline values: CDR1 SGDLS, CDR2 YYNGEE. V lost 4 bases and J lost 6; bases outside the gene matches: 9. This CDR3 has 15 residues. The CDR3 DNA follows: TGTGCCAGCAGCTTAAGACAGGGGGCTTCGTCTGAAGCTTTCTTT. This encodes CASSLRQGASSEAFF.

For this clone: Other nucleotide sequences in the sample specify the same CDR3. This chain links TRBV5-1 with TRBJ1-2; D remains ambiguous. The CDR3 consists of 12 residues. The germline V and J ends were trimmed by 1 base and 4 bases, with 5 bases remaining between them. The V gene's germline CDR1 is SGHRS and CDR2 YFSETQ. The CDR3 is CASSLPGYGYTF. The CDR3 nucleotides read TGCGCCAGCAGCTTGCCCGGCTATGGCTACACCTTC. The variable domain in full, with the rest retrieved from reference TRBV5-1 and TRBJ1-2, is KAGVTQTPRYLIKTRGQQVTLSCSPISGHRSVSWYQQTPGQGLQFLFEYFSETQRNKGNFPGRFSGRQFSNSRSEMNVSTLELGDSALYLCASSLPGYGYTFGSGTRLTVV.

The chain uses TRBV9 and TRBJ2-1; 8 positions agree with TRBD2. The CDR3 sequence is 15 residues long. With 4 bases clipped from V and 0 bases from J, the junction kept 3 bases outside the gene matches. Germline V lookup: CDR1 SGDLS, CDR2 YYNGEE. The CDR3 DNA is TGTGCCAGCAGCCCTGCGGGGGGCTCCTACAATGAGCAGTTCTTC. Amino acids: CASSPAGGSYNEQFF.

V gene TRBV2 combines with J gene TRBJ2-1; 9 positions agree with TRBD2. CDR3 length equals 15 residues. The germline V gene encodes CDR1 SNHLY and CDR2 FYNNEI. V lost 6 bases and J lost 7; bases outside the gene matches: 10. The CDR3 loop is CASSPLVAGVNEQFF. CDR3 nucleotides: TGTGCCAGCAGCCCTCTGGTAGCGGGGGTTAATGAGCAGTTCTTC.

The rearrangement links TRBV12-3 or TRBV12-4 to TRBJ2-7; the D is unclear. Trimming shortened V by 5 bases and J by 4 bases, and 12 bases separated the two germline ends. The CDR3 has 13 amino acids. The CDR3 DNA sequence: TGTGCCAGCAGTCCTTCGGTTGATTACGAGCAGTACTTC. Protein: CASSPSVDYEQYF.

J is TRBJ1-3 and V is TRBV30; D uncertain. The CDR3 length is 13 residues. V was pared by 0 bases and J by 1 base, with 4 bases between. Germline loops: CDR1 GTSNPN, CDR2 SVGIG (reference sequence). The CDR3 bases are TGTGCCTGGAGTGTAGCTTCTGGAAACACCATATATTTT. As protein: CAWSVASGNTIYF.

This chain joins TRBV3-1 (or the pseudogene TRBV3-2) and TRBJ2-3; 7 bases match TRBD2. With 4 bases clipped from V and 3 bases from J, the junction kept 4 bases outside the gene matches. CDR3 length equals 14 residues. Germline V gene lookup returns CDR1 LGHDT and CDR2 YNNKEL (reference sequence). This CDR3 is CASSPGLPTDTQYF. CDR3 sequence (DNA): TGTGCCAGCAGCCCGGGACTACCGACAGATACGCAGTATTTT.

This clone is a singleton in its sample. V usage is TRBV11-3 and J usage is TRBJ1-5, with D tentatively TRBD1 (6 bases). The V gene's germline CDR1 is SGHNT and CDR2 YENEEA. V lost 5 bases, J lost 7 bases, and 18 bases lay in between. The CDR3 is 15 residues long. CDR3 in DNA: TGTGCCAGCAGCCCAGGGGCAGGGCTTGGGCAGCCCCAGCATTTT. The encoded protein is CASSPGAGLGQPQHF. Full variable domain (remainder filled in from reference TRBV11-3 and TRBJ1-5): EAGVVQSPRYKIIEKKQPVAFWCNPISGHNTLYWYLQNLGQGPELLIRYENEEAVDDSQLPKDRFSAERLKGVDSTLKIQPAELGDSAVYLCASSPGAGLGQPQHFGDGTRLSIL.

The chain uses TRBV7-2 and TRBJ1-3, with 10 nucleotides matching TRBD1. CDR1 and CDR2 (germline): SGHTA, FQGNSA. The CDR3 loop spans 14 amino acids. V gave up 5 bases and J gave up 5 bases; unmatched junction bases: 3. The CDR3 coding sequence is TGTGCCAGCAGCCCGGGACAGGGGCGAAACACCATATATTTT. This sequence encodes CASSPGQGRNTIYF.

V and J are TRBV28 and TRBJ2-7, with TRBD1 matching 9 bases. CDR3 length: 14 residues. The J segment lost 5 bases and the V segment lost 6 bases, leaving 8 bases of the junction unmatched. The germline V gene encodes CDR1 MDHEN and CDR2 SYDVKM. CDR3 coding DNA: TGTGCCAGCAGGTCGGACAGGGGTCTCGACGAGCAGTACTTC. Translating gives CASRSDRGLDEQYF.